The clone carrying this TCR beta chain has ten or more counts. Its specificity is unknown. V lost 7 bases, J lost 4 bases, and 16 bases lay in between. The CDR3 has 14 residues. Germline V gene data show CDR1 as SNHLY and CDR2 as FYNNEI. This record belongs to a study of T cells in Graves' hyperthyroidism and ophthalmopathy. TCR beta CDR3 sequences were amplified from RNA transcripts. First-round RT-PCR of the TCR CDR3 relied on the HTBI primer set. MiXCR was run by TCRdb on the multiplex PCR reads, yielding one entry per CDR3 protein. The sample consists of about 640,000 distinct CDR3 sequences, roughly 46% of them appearing once. Study-level points and caveats: A model using 13 V-J features told ophthalmopathy apart from stable hyperthyroidism. Among thyroid clonotypes expanded above 0.001, most also appeared in blood.

Uncontrolled infection, other autoimmune disease, pregnancy and lactation each barred patients from inclusion. Diagnosis rested on symptoms, serum thyroxine and TRAb, thyroid ultrasound, and orbital computed tomography. The rearrangement links TRBV2 to TRBJ1-1; no firm D call. The clonotype originates from an adult man with Graves' disease, either hyperthyroidism or ophthalmopathy (not recorded which). Sequencing input: peripheral blood or thyroid tissue (not recorded which). CDR3 DNA sequence: TGTGCCAGCACCGGTTCCGTGTCGCGCACTGAAGCTTTCTTT. Protein product: CASTGSVSRTEAFF.